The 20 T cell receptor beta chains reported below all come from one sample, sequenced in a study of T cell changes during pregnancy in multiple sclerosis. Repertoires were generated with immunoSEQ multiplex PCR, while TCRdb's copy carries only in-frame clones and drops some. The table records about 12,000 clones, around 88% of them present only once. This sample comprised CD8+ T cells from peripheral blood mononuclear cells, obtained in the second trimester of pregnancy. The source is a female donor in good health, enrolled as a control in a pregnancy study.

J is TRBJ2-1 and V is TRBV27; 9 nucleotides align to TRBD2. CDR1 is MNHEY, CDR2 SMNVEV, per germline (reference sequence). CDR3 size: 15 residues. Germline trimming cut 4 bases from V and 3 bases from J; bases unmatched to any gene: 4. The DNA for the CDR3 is TGTGCCAGCAGTTCAACGACTAGCGGCTACAATGAGCAGTTCTTC. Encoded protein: CASSSTTSGYNEQFF.

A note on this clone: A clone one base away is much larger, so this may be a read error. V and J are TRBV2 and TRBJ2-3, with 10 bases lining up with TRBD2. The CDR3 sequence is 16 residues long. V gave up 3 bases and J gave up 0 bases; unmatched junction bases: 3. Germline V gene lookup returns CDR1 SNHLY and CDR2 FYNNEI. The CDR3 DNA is TGTGCCAGCAGTGACGCGACTAGCGGGAGCACAGATACGCAGTATTTT. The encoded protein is CASSDATSGSTDTQYF.

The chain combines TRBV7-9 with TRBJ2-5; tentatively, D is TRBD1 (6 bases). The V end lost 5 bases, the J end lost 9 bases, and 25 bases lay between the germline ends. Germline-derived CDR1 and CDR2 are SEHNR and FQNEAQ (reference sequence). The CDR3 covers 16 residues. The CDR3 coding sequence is TGTGCCAGCAGCCCTACAGGGCCCCTGCTAAACGTGTCCCAGTACTTC. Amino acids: CASSPTGPLLNVSQYF.

As DNA, the CDR3 is TGTGCCAGCAGCTTAGTAGTCGCGGGTTCGACTATTAATGAGCAGTTCTTC. Encoded protein: CASSLVVAGSTINEQFF. This chain joins TRBV7-8 and TRBJ2-1; a possible D gene is TRBD2 (5 bases). Trimming took 1 base from V and 7 from J, leaving 20 bases between them. Germline CDR1 is SGHVS and CDR2 is FQNEAQ. This CDR3 has 17 amino acids.

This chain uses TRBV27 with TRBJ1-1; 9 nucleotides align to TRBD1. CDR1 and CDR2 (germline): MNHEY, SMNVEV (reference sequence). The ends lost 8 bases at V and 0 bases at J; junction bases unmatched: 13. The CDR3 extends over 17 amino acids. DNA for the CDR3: TGTGCCAGCCGACTACAGGGGGCGATCTTAATGAACACTGAAGCTTTCTTT. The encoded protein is CASRLQGAILMNTEAFF.

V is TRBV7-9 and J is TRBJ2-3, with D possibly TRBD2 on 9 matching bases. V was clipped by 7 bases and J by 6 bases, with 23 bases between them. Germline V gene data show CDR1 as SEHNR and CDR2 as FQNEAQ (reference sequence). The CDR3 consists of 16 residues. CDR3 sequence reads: CASTKAGGQVVDTQYF. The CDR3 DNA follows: TGTGCCAGCACAAAAGCGGGGGGACAGGTTGTGGATACGCAGTATTTT.

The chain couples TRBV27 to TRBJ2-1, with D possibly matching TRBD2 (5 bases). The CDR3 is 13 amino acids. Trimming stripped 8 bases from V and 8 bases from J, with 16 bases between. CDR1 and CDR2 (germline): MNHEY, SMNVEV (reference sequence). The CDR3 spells CASGGGGFYEQFF. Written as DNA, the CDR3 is TGTGCCAGCGGCGGAGGTGGATTCTATGAGCAGTTCTTC.

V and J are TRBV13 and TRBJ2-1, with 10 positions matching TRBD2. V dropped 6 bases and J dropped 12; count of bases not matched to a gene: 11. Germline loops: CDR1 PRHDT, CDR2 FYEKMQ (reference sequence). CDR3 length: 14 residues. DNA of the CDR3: TGTGCCAGCAGACAGATATCTAGCGGGAGTTTGCAGTTCTTC. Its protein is CASRQISSGSLQFF.

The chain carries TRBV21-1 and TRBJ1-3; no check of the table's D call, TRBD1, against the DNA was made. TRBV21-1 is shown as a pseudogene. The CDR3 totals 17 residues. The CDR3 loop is CASSKGPQGAFGNTIYF. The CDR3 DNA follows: TGTGCCAGCAGCAAAGGACCCCAGGGGGCATTTGGAAACACCATATATTTT.

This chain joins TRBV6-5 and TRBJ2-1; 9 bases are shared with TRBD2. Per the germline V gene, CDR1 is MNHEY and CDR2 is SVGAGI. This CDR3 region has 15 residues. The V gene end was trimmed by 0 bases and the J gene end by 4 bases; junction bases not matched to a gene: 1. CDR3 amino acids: CASSYSLAGYNEQFF. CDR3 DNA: TGTGCCAGCAGTTACTCGCTAGCGGGGTACAATGAGCAGTTCTTC.

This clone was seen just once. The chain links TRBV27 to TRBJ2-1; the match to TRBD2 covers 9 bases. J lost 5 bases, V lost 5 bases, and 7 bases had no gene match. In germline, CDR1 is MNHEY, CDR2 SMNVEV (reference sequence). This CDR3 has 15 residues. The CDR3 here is CASSPRVAGDNEQFF. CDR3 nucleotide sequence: TGTGCCAGCAGTCCCCGAGTAGCGGGGGACAATGAGCAGTTCTTC.

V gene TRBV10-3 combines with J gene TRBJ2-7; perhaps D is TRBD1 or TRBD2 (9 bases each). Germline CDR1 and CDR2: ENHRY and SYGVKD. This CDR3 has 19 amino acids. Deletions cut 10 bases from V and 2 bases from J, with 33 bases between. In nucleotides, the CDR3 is TGTGCCACCTTTGGGCACAGGGGGCGCGAAGCGGGAGGACCCTACGAGCAGTACTTC. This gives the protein CATFGHRGREAGGPYEQYF.

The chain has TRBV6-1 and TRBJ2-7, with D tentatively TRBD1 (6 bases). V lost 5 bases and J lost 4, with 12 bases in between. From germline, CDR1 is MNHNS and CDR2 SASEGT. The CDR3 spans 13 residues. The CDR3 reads CASSWGLRYEQYF. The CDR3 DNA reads TGTGCCAGCAGTTGGGGGCTTCGGTACGAGCAGTACTTC.

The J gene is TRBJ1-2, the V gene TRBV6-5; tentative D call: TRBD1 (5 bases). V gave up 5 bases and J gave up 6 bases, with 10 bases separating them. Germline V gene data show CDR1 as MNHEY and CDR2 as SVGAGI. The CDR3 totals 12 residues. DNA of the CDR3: TGTGCCAGCAGTGCCCACAGGAATGGCTACACCTTC. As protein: CASSAHRNGYTF.

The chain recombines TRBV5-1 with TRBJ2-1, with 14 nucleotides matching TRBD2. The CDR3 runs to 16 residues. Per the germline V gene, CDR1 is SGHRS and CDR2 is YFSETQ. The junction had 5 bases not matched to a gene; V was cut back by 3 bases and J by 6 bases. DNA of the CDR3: TGCGCCAGCAGCTCTCGACTAGCGGGGGGGCCCAATGAGCAGTTCTTC. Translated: CASSSRLAGGPNEQFF. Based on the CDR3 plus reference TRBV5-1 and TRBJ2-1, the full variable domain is KAGVTQTPRYLIKTRGQQVTLSCSPISGHRSVSWYQQTPGQGLQFLFEYFSETQRNKGNFPGRFSGRQFSNSRSEMNVSTLELGDSALYLCASSSRLAGGPNEQFFGPGTRLTVL.

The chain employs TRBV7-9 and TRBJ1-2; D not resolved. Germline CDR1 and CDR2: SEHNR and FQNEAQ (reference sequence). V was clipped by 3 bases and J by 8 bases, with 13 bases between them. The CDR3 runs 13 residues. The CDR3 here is CASSFRYTWGYTF. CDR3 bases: TGTGCCAGCAGCTTCAGATATACCTGGGGCTACACCTTC.

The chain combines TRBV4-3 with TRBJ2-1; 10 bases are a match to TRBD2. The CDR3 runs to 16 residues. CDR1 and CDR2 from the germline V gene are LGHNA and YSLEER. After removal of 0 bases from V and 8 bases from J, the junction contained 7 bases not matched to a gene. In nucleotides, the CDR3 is TGCGCCAGCAGCCAAGAATTACTAGCGGGAAGGTATGAGCAGTTCTTC. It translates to CASSQELLAGRYEQFF.

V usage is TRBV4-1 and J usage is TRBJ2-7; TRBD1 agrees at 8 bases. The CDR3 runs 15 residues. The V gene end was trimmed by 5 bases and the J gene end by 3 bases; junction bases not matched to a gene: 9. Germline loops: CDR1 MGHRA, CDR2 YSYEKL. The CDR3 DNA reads TGCGCCAGCAGCTACGGGACAGGCGATCGCTACGAGCAGTACTTC. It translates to CASSYGTGDRYEQYF.

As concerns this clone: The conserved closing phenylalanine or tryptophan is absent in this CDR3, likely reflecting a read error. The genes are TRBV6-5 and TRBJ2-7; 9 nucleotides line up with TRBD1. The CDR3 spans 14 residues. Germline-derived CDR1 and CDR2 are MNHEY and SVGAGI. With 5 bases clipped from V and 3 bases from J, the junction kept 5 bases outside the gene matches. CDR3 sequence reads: CASSAGTGSYEQYL. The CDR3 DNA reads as TGTGCCAGCAGTGCAGGGACAGGGAGCTACGAGCAGTACCTC.

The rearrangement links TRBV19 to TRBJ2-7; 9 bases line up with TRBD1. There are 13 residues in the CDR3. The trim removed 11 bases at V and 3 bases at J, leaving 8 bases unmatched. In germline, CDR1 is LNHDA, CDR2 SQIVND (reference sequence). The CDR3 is CAVGGTGFYEQYF. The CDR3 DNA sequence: TGTGCCGTTGGAGGGACAGGGTTCTACGAGCAGTACTTC.